This T cell receptor (beta chain) originates from a study of blood T cell repertoires in COVID-19 (dated by TCRdb to about 2020). At the level of the whole study: Samples from collaborators originated in the United States, Italy and Spain and spanned both the acute and convalescent phases of COVID-19. The samples were drawn from the first 160 participants of the ongoing ImmuneRACE study and from 1,254 subjects provided by 6 global collaborators. Where HLA class I and class II types were available, the types were taken from metadata supplied by the sample provider, not from assay-based typing. The prospective study material was composed of cDNA or gDNA derived from T cells, B-cell-depleted T cells, or PBMCs. The repertoires were released in a freely available public database intended as a resource for research on the immune response to SARS-CoV-2. Nearly every sample came with metadata listing a de-identified subject ID, COVID-19 status, age in years and sex. Deeply sampled blood TCRbeta repertoires from subjects exposed to, actively infected with, or recovered from COVID-19 were included in the dataset.

The paper as a whole reports these results and caveats: The quantity of clinical and demographic metadata differed by source and by participant and was supplied without curation.

In its sample, this clone comes out as large (0.1 to 1%). The antigen it recognizes is unknown. Base-call qualities are not available, and no considerably larger clone is one nucleotide away. Collaborating institutions collected whole blood in K2EDTA tubes following their own protocols. For TCRbeta analysis, collaborators shipped samples as frozen whole blood, isolated PBMCs, or DNA extracted from either of those sample types. TCRbeta CDR3 regions were amplified from genomic DNA by means of the immunoSEQ Assay, a bias-controlled multiplex PCR. As for how the authors treated the data: The number of nucleated cells in each sample was estimated from the amplification of reference gene primers within the assay. To quantify the absolute abundance of each unique TCRbeta CDR3 rearrangement, sequence reads were collapsed and filtered. For each sample, productive Simpson clonality was calculated as the square root of Simpson's diversity index over productive rearrangements. Drawn from immuneACCESS, this table holds only the in-frame rearrangements with V and J called that TCRdb kept. Clones are partly lost; checked studies trace under half to an unresolved V gene and leave the rest unexplained. V and J calls and clone size are given by that table; D and trimming were obtained from the DNA. The sample data list 150,000 to 200,000 clones, and under 90% of these were observed just once. The ten top clones hold around 19% of the sample.

The V and J ends are trimmed by 2 bases and 0 bases, leaving 11 bases between them. The CDR3, cysteine through phenylalanine, is 16 amino acids long. Here the CDR3 DNA is all that survives: 48 bases in frame from base 1. Reading the germline V gene gives CDR1 SGHNT and CDR2 YENEEA. Sequences were obtained from peripheral blood. The sequence is built from TRBV11-3 and TRBJ2-1; TRBD2 is perhaps the D gene, given 5 matching bases. The TCR was taken from an elderly woman with acute or convalescent COVID-19. The bases are TGTGCCAGCAGCTTAAAGCGGCTCAGCTCCTACAATGAGCAGTTCTTC. Translated, this gives CASSLKRLSSYNEQFF.